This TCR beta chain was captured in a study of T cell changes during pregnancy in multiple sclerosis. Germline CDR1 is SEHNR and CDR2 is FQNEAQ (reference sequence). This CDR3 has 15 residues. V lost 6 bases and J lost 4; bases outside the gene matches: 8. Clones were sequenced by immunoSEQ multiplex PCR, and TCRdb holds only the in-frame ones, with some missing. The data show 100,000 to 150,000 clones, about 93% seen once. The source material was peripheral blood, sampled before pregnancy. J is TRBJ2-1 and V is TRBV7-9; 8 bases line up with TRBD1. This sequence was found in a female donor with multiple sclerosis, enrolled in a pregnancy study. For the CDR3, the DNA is TGTGCCAGCAGTATTCCGGGGACAGGATACAATGAGCAGTTCTTC. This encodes CASSIPGTGYNEQFF.